The rows below give T cell receptor beta chains drawn from one sample of a study of radiotherapy plus CTLA-4 blockade in lung cancer. Sequenced by immunoSEQ multiplex PCR; TCRdb stores in-frame clones only, minus some. The sample yields about 70,000 clones, 65% to 80% seen once. Here the sequenced sample was peripheral blood, taken from a patient treated with radiotherapy plus ipilimumab. Receptors originate from a human donor with non-small cell lung cancer who had a complete response to radiotherapy plus ipilimumab. Both conserved end residues are trimmed from each CDR3. Clone size is not always given. Where it is, it says once, few, many or a class for expanded clones.

v_gene: TRBV7-8; j_gene: TRBJ1-1; abundance: NA; CDR3aa: ASSLGGGTEAF
v_gene: TRBV7-9; j_gene: TRBJ2-1; abundance: NA; CDR3aa: ASSSRTSGRAKNEQF
v_gene: TRBV7-9; j_gene: TRBJ2-3; abundance: NA; CDR3aa: ASSLVAVKLTDTQY
v_gene: TRBV7-8; j_gene: TRBJ2-1; abundance: NA; CDR3aa: ASRGDTYNEQF
v_gene: TRBV6-5; j_gene: TRBJ1-1; abundance: NA; CDR3aa: ASGSRTEAF
v_gene: TRBV27; j_gene: TRBJ1-2; abundance: NA; CDR3aa: ASSPFTAGFGYT
v_gene: TRBV18; j_gene: TRBJ2-1; abundance: NA; CDR3aa: ASSPHPPLAYNEQF
v_gene: TRBV4-1; j_gene: TRBJ2-4; abundance: few; CDR3aa: ASSHLDRALAKNIQY
v_gene: TRBV7-9; j_gene: TRBJ2-7; abundance: NA; CDR3aa: ASSLAEPYGGEQY
v_gene: TRBV6-1; j_gene: TRBJ1-1; abundance: NA; CDR3aa: ASTERSEAF
v_gene: TRBV18; j_gene: TRBJ2-7; abundance: NA; CDR3aa: ASSPPSKESYEQY
v_gene: TRBV30; j_gene: TRBJ1-3; abundance: NA; CDR3aa: AWGDRNSGNTIY
v_gene: TRBV7-9; j_gene: TRBJ2-1; abundance: NA; CDR3aa: ASSFPSGIYSYNEQF
v_gene: TRBV11-2; j_gene: TRBJ2-4; abundance: NA; CDR3aa: ASSWTGDENIQY
v_gene: TRBV14; j_gene: TRBJ1-2; abundance: NA; CDR3aa: ASSQATGLINYGYT
v_gene: TRBV6-5; j_gene: TRBJ1-5; abundance: NA; CDR3aa: ASSYSPLEGQPQH
v_gene: TRBV19; j_gene: TRBJ1-4; abundance: few; CDR3aa: ASNLGTGGLGLF
v_gene: TRBV29-1; j_gene: TRBJ1-4; abundance: NA; CDR3aa: SVTSWAREKLF
v_gene: TRBV5-8; j_gene: TRBJ1-2; abundance: few; CDR3aa: ASSARTGGDSYGYT
v_gene: TRBV2; j_gene: TRBJ2-3; abundance: few; CDR3aa: ARSEARGAGVTRTDTQY
v_gene: TRBV5-1; j_gene: TRBJ2-3; abundance: NA; CDR3aa: ASSLRTGGTDTQY
v_gene: TRBV6-5; j_gene: TRBJ1-6; abundance: NA; CDR3aa: ASSRQGNTASPLH
v_gene: TRBV7-2; j_gene: TRBJ1-5; abundance: NA; CDR3aa: ASSAGGDSNQPQH
v_gene: TRBV7-2; j_gene: TRBJ1-2; abundance: NA; CDR3aa: ASSLESGPGYGYT
v_gene: TRBV7-8; j_gene: TRBJ1-3; abundance: NA; CDR3aa: ASRTQQGSKYTIY
v_gene: TRBV29-1; j_gene: TRBJ2-1; abundance: NA; CDR3aa: SGRQGNEQF
v_gene: TRBV11-2; j_gene: TRBJ2-2; abundance: few; CDR3aa: ASSRLNPGELF
v_gene: TRBV6-1; j_gene: TRBJ1-2; abundance: NA; CDR3aa: ASSEAFRNYGYT
v_gene: TRBV19; j_gene: TRBJ2-1; abundance: NA; CDR3aa: ASRGGRGVHEQF
v_gene: TRBV6-1; j_gene: TRBJ2-1; abundance: NA; CDR3aa: ASSDTARGLAGGINNEQF
v_gene: TRBV2; j_gene: TRBJ1-1; abundance: NA; CDR3aa: ASRPRAPTPEAF
v_gene: TRBV4-3; j_gene: TRBJ2-7; abundance: few; CDR3aa: ASSQVPGSSYEQY
v_gene: TRBV7-8; j_gene: TRBJ2-2; abundance: few; CDR3aa: ASSSKRVHTGELF
v_gene: TRBV5-6; j_gene: TRBJ2-3; abundance: NA; CDR3aa: ASSLDPRRTDTQY
v_gene: TRBV10-3; j_gene: TRBJ2-5; abundance: NA; CDR3aa: AISASGTGRETQY
v_gene: TRBV7-2; j_gene: TRBJ2-5; abundance: NA; CDR3aa: ASSPTQRGGPETQY
v_gene: TRBV9; j_gene: TRBJ2-2; abundance: NA; CDR3aa: ASTSRGGRYLNTGELF
v_gene: TRBV7-9; j_gene: TRBJ1-1; abundance: NA; CDR3aa: ASSFQSRNTEAF
v_gene: TRBV7-2; j_gene: TRBJ1-3; abundance: NA; CDR3aa: ASSPDRASGNTIY
v_gene: TRBV29-1; j_gene: TRBJ1-3; abundance: NA; CDR3aa: SALETVSGNTIY
v_gene: TRBV4-3; j_gene: TRBJ1-2; abundance: NA; CDR3aa: ASSPGTSYGYT
v_gene: TRBV2; j_gene: TRBJ1-1; abundance: NA; CDR3aa: ASNLQKSNTEAF
v_gene: TRBV7-2; j_gene: TRBJ1-1; abundance: NA; CDR3aa: ASTVGHQAGNTEAF